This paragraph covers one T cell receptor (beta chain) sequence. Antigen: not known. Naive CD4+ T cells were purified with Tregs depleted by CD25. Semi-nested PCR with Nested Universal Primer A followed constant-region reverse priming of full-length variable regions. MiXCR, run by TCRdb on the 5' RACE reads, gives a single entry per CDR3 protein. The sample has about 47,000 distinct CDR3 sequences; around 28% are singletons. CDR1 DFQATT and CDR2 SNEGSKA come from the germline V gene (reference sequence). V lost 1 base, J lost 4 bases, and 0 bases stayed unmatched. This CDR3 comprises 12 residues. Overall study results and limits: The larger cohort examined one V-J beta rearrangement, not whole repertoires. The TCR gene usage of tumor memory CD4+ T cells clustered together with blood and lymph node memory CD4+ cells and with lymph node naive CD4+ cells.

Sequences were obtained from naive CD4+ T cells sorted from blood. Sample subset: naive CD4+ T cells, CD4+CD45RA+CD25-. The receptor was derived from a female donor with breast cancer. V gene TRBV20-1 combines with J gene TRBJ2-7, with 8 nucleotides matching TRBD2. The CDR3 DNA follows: TGCAGTGCTAGAGTAGCGGGGTACGAGCAGTACTTC. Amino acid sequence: CSARVAGYEQYF.